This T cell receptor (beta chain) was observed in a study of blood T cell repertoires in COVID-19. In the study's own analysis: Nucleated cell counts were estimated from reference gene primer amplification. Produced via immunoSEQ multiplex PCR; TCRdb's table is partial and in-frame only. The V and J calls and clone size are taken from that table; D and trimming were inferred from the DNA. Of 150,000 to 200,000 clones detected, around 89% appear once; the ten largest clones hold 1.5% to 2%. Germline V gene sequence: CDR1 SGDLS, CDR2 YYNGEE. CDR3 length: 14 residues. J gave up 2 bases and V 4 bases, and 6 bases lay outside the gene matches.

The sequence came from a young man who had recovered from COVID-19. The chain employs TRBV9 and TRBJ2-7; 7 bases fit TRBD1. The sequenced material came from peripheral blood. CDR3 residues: CASSPDRVPYEQYF. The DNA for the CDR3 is TGTGCCAGCAGCCCAGACAGGGTCCCCTACGAGCAGTACTTC.